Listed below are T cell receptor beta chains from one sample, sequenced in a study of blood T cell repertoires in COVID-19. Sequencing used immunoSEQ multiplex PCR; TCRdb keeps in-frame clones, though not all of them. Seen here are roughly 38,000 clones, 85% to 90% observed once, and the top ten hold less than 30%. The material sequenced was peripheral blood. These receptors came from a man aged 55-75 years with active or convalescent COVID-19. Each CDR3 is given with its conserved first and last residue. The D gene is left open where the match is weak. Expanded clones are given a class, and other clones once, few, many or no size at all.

CASSDAGAVFEQYF,TGCGCCAGCAGTGATGCGGGAGCGGTTTTCGAGCAGTACTTC,TRBJ2-7,TRBV10-2,-,14,TRBD2
CASSHGLVGETQYF,TGCGCCAGCAGCCACGGACTAGTAGGGGAGACCCAGTACTTC,TRBJ2-5,TRBV4-1,-,14,TRBD2
CASSVFGTSGYNEQFF,TGTGCCAGCAGCGTGTTTGGGACTAGCGGGTACAATGAGCAGTTCTTC,TRBJ2-1,TRBV9,-,16,TRBD2
CASSIRGGWSGNTIYF,TGTGCCAGCAGCATCAGAGGGGGCTGGTCTGGAAACACCATATATTTT,TRBJ1-3,TRBV7-6,-,16,TRBD1
CASSQRQGVNTGELFF,TGTGCCAGCAGCCAACGACAGGGGGTGAACACCGGGGAGCTGTTTTTT,TRBJ2-2,TRBV3-1/TRBV3-2,-,16,TRBD1
CASSLDQGLVYGYTF,TGTGCCAGCAGCTTAGATCAGGGGTTGGTCTATGGCTACACCTTC,TRBJ1-2,TRBV7-9,-,15,-
CASSLENRANEKLFF,TGCGCCAGCAGCTTGGAAAACAGGGCTAATGAAAAACTGTTTTTT,TRBJ1-4,TRBV5-1,-,15,-
CASSRGPNYEQYF,TGTGCCAGCAGCAGGGGACCGAACTACGAGCAGTACTTC,TRBJ2-7,TRBV2,-,13,-
CASSYAGLAGGRTDTQYF,TGTGCCAGCAGTTACGCGGGACTAGCGGGAGGTCGCACAGATACGCAGTATTTT,TRBJ2-3,TRBV6-2/TRBV6-3,-,18,TRBD2
CASSQIQGRAGELFF,TGTGCCAGCAGCCAAATACAAGGGAGGGCCGGGGAGCTGTTTTTT,TRBJ2-2,TRBV5-4,few,15,TRBD2
CASSTRSGGLGTGELFF,TGCGCCAGCAGCACAAGATCGGGAGGGCTGGGCACCGGGGAGCTGTTTTTT,TRBJ2-2,TRBV4-3,-,17,TRBD2
CASSLNSYGYTF,TGTGCCAGCAGCCTAAACAGTTATGGCTACACCTTC,TRBJ1-2,TRBV2,-,12,-
CASSLLGLPAFF,TGTGCCAGCAGTTTATTGGGGCTTCCAGCTTTCTTT,TRBJ1-1,TRBV28,-,12,-
CASSMDIGYNEQFF,TGCGCCAGCAGCATGGACATTGGGTACAATGAGCAGTTCTTC,TRBJ2-1,TRBV10-1,-,14,-
CASSGLAGTLRGEQFF,TGTGCCAGTAGTGGACTAGCGGGAACCTTGCGGGGTGAGCAGTTCTTC,TRBJ2-1,TRBV19,few,16,TRBD2
CASSRTSGNYEQYF,TGTGCCAGCAGTCGGACTAGCGGGAATTACGAGCAGTACTTC,TRBJ2-7,TRBV6-5,-,14,TRBD2
CANRKVDRGRSPLHF,TGCGCCAACAGAAAGGTTGACAGGGGAAGATCACCCCTCCACTTT,TRBJ1-6,TRBV10-1,-,15,TRBD1
CASSDRLAGTESTDTQYF,TGCGCCAGCAGTGACCGGCTAGCGGGAACAGAGAGCACAGATACGCAGTATTTT,TRBJ2-3,TRBV10-1,-,18,TRBD2
CAWSRSLLLADTYNEQFF,TGTGCCTGGAGTCGCTCTCTCTTACTAGCGGATACCTACAATGAGCAGTTCTTC,TRBJ2-1,TRBV30,-,18,TRBD2
CASSKNRNLYEQYF,TGTGCCAGCAGTAAGAACAGGAACCTCTACGAGCAGTACTTC,TRBJ2-7,TRBV28,-,14,-
CASSRGGASDEQYF,TGTGCCAGTAGTAGAGGGGGCGCTTCCGACGAGCAGTACTTC,TRBJ2-7,TRBV19,-,14,TRBD1
CASSLGGTSGISDTQYF,TGCGCCAGCAGCTTGGGAGGGACTAGCGGGATTTCAGATACGCAGTATTTT,TRBJ2-3,TRBV5-1,-,17,TRBD2
CSVLAGTDEQFF,TGCAGCGTCTTAGCGGGAACAGATGAGCAGTTCTTC,TRBJ2-1,TRBV29-1,-,12,TRBD2
CASSEAGSTDTQYF,TGTGCCAGCAGTGAAGCGGGAAGCACAGATACGCAGTATTTT,TRBJ2-3,TRBV25-1,-,14,-
CASSSDSAYNEQFF,TGTGCCAGCAGCTCTGACTCGGCCTACAATGAGCAGTTCTTC,TRBJ2-1,TRBV7-3,-,14,-
CASSFTAIGSPLHF,TGTGCCAGCAGCTTCACAGCTATAGGTTCACCCCTCCACTTT,TRBJ1-6,TRBV3-1/TRBV3-2,-,14,-
CASSLWLAPSSYEQYF,TGTGCCAGCAGCTTATGGCTAGCCCCAAGCTCCTACGAGCAGTACTTC,TRBJ2-7,TRBV4-2,-,16,-
CASSLPRTDTQYF,TGTGCCAGCAGTCTACCCCGCACAGATACGCAGTATTTT,TRBJ2-3,TRBV2,-,13,-
CASSYSGTSEAQYF,TGTGCCAGCAGTTACTCAGGGACTAGCGAGGCGCAGTATTTT,TRBJ2-3,TRBV6-6,-,14,TRBD2
CASSHGQGLYSNQPQHF,TGTGCCAGCAGCCACGGACAGGGCCTCTATAGCAATCAGCCCCAGCATTTT,TRBJ1-5,TRBV11-2,-,17,TRBD1
CASSSRLADTDTQYF,TGTGCCAGCAGCTCCCGACTAGCGGACACAGATACGCAGTATTTT,TRBJ2-3,TRBV13,-,15,TRBD2
CASSEIASGVGETQYF,TGTGCCAGCAGTGAAATTGCATCGGGAGTAGGTGAGACCCAGTACTTC,TRBJ2-5,TRBV6-1,-,16,-
CASSSRNTGELFF,TGTGCCAGCAGCTCCAGAAACACCGGGGAGCTGTTTTTT,TRBJ2-2,TRBV7-9,-,13,-
CASALGQAPVEQYF,TGTGCCAGCGCGTTAGGACAGGCCCCCGTCGAGCAGTACTTC,TRBJ2-7,TRBV11-2,-,14,TRBD1
CASSLGTGGETQYF,TGTGCCAGCAGCTTGGGGACGGGAGGAGAGACCCAGTACTTC,TRBJ2-5,TRBV5-8,-,14,TRBD2
CASSTSGSLGYEQFF,TGTGCCAGTAGTACTAGCGGGAGTTTAGGCTATGAGCAGTTCTTC,TRBJ2-1,TRBV19,-,15,TRBD2
CASSFSQAEQYF,TGTGCCAGCAGTTTCTCGCAGGCAGAGCAGTACTTC,TRBJ2-7,TRBV12-3/TRBV12-4,-,12,-
CASSTDRGGYNEQFF,TGTGCCAGCAGCACGGACAGGGGCGGATACAATGAGCAGTTCTTC,TRBJ2-1,TRBV5-4,-,15,TRBD1
CASSSSGGGYGYTF,TGTGCCAGCAGCTCCTCAGGGGGAGGATATGGCTACACCTTC,TRBJ1-2,TRBV5-5,-,14,TRBD1
CASSLVGQGTDTQYF,TGTGCCAGCAGCTTAGTGGGGCAGGGAACAGATACGCAGTATTTT,TRBJ2-3,TRBV7-8,once,15,-
CASSLLGGEQFF,TGTGCCAGCAGTTTATTGGGGGGGGAGCAGTTCTTC,TRBJ2-1,TRBV27,-,12,TRBD2
CASRTSVSGANVLTF,TGTGCCAGCAGAACCAGCGTCTCTGGGGCCAACGTCCTGACTTTC,TRBJ2-6,TRBV2,-,15,-
CASSYSNKQETQYF,TGTGCCAGCAGTTACTCGAACAAACAAGAGACCCAGTACTTC,TRBJ2-5,TRBV6-5,-,14,-
CAGQRTNWDYGYTF,TGTGCCGGACAGAGGACAAATTGGGACTATGGCTACACCTTC,TRBJ1-2,TRBV7-9,-,14,-
CAWSVSSVDQPQHF,TGTGCCTGGAGTGTATCTTCGGTGGATCAGCCCCAGCATTTT,TRBJ1-5,TRBV30,-,14,-
CASSLSGQGSSEQFF,TGTGCCAGCAGCTTATCGGGACAGGGTTCGAGTGAGCAGTTCTTC,TRBJ2-1,TRBV7-2,-,15,TRBD1
CGGYSLQETQYF,TGCGGCGGCTATTCACTACAAGAGACCCAGTACTTC,TRBJ2-5,TRBV29-1,-,12,-